These T cell receptor beta chains were read from a single sample in a study of shared clonotypes between healthy human individuals. The assay was immunoSEQ multiplex PCR, and TCRdb's table has in-frame clones only and misses some. The repertoire holds hundreds of thousands of clones, approximately 95% seen once, with approximately 0.06% in the top ten. The sequencing input was naive CD4+ T cells sorted from blood. Source of these receptors: a young woman in good health. CDR3s include the opening cysteine and the closing phenylalanine or tryptophan.

cdr3_length v_call cdr3_aa
15 TRBV7-2 CASSSADRVPNVLTF
19 TRBV4-1 CASSQDRGGRGGSSYEQYF
15 TRBV2 CASLDRDGRYNEQFF
13 TRBV5-4 CASSLAGNQPQHF
14 TRBV5-1 CASSLGQGYNEQFF
14 TRBV5-1 CASSLAASGYEQYF
16 TRBV10-3 CAISGLAGGTTGELFF
15 TRBV18 CASSLAGGRLDEQFF
13 TRBV5-1 CASSLAGETKQFF
15 TRBV7-9 CASSHFDRSDTEAFF
11 TRBV28 CASSLNQPQHF
18 TRBV4-1 CASSQYLVLGTTSTEQYF
16 TRBV4-1 CASSNSWAGSSYEQYF
17 TRBV19 CASSIGGGAYSTDTQYF
14 TRBV6-6 CASIVEVNTGELFF
13 TRBV5-4 CASSPGLAYEQYF
15 TRBV5-1 CASSLEAGGGYEQYF
12 TRBV7-9 CASSFQGPEQYF
15 TRBV28 CASSLSGAGGNEQFF
15 TRBV10-1 CASSTGSYVPGELFF
14 TRBV7-8 CASRLREDSYEQYF
12 TRBV11-2 CASSLDFEKLFF
13 TRBV27 CASSLEGNYGYTF
13 TRBV30 CAWSVLQDYEQYF
16 TRBV6-5 CASSYLVDSMNTEAFF
15 TRBV18 CASSPQRDGRETQYF
14 TRBV5-5 CASSFAVSSYEQYF
15 TRBV7-9 CASSPESKRGSQQFF
17 TRBV28 CASIAHPGQGGYNEQFF
16 TRBV9 CASSVDPGSGNSPLHF
17 TRBV7-8 CASSPGQGLTVTYEQYF
14 TRBV2 CASRGQGSSYEQYF
15 TRBV28 CASSFSGYKAGELFF
12 TRBV5-1 CASSLVRGTQYF
15 TRBV28 CASSPQGRGGNTIYF
14 TRBV7-2 CASSPGQETNEQFF
14 TRBV6-6 CASSAYVVGYEQYF
13 TRBV6-1 CASYTAIREKLFF
13 TRBV18 CASSPPEQNAAFF
15 TRBV28 CASTTPQGAGDEQYF